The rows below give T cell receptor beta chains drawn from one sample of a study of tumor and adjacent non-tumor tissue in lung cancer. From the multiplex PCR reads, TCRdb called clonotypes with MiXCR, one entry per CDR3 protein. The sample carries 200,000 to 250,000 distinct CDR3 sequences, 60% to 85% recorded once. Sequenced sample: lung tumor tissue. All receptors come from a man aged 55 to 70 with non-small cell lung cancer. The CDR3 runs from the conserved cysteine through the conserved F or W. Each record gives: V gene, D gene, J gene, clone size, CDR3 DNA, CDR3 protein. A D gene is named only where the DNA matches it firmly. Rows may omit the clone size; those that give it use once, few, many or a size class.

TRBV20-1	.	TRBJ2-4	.	TGCAGTGCTAGAGATTGGAGGCCGGGCAAAAACACTCAGTACTTC	CSARDWRPGKNTQYF
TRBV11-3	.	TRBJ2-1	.	TGTGCCAGCAGCTTAAACGGGGAGGCGAGCATTAAGCAGTTCTTC	CASSLNGEASIKQFF
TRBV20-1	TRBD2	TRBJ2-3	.	TGCAATGCTGTTTTATCGGGAGGGGGTGCAGATACGCAGTATTTT	CNAVLSGGGADTQYF
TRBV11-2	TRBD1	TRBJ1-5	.	TGTGCCAGCAACCCAGACAGGGGCGCAGATACGCAGCATTTT	CASNPDRGADTQHF
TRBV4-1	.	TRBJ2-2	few	TGCGCCAGCAGCCAATCTCTGGGGGTGACGACCGGGGAGCTGTTTTTT	CASSQSLGVTTGELFF
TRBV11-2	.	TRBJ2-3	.	TGTGCCAGAAGCTTAACCACCTCTATTCGAGGGGGTGAGGCAGATACTCAGTATTTT	CARSLTTSIRGGEADTQYF
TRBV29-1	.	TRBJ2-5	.	TGCAGTGTCCTGGGCGGGGACGCGATAGAGACCCAGTACTTC	CSVLGGDAIETQYF
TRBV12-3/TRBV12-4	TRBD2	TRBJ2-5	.	TGTGCCGGCAGTTTGGGACTGGAGCGGGAGGGGCAAGAGACCCAGAACTTC	CAGSLGLEREGQETQNF
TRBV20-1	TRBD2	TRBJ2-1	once	TGCAGTGCTCCCCATCCGGGACTAGTGGGGGGCTCCTACAATGAGCAGTTCTTC	CSAPHPGLVGGSYNEQFF
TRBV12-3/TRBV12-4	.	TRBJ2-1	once	TGTGCCAGTGCACGGGGAGGATCTGATGAGCAGTTCTTC	CASARGGSDEQFF
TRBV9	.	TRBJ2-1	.	TGTGCCAGCAGCGTAGCTTCTAGCGTCTTAGTAGAGCAGTTCTTC	CASSVASSVLVEQFF
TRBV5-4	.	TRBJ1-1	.	TGTGCCAGCAGCGCTCCGTTAGGCAACCTGAACACTGAAGCTTTCTTT	CASSAPLGNLNTEAFF
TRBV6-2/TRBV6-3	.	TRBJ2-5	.	TGTGCCAGCAGTCGCGGGACCACGCCCGGAGAGACCCAGTACTTC	CASSRGTTPGETQYF
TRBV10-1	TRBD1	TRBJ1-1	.	TGCGCCAGCAGTGATTCGACAGGGATGAGCACTGAAACTTTCTTT	CASSDSTGMSTETFF
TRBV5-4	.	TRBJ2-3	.	TGTGCCAGCAGCATCCCGGGACGGGCATCTAGCACAGATACGCAGTATTTT	CASSIPGRASSTDTQYF
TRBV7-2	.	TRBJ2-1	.	TGTGCCAGCATCTTAGTTTACAGAGGCAATGAGCAGTTCTTC	CASILVYRGNEQFF
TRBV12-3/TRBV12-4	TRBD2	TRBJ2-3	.	TGTGCCTGCACTCCTAGCGGGAGACCAGATACGCAGTATTTT	CACTPSGRPDTQYF
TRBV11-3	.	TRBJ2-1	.	TGTGCCATCAGCCCCGAAGGGGGTGGGAATGAGCAGTTCTTC	CAISPEGGGNEQFF
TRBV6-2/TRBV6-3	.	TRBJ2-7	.	TGTACTAGCAGTTACAACCGGCCAGGCTTCGGCGAGCAGTACTTC	CTSSYNRPGFGEQYF
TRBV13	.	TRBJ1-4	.	TGTGCCAGCAGCTTCGTGGGGAGAGGCGAAAAACTGTTTTTT	CASSFVGRGEKLFF
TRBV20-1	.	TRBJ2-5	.	TGCAATGCTATCTACAGGGTTGGCGAGACCCAGTACTTC	CNAIYRVGETQYF
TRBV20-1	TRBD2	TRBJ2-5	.	TGCAGTGCTAGACCCTCATCGGGGGGGCCCCCCTGGACCCAGTACTTC	CSARPSSGGPPWTQYF
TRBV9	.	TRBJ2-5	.	TGTGCCAGCAGCGTAGGATTTAAGGGAGAGACCCAGTACTTC	CASSVGFKGETQYF